Sequencing of this T cell receptor (beta chain) was carried out in a study of T-cell memory formation after mild COVID-19. Whole-study results and caveats: Clones that shrank (day 15 to 85) were balanced CD4/CD8, whereas later expanders leaned CD4+. The appearance of some responding clones in pre-infection memory suggested that cross-reactive memory joined.

Amplification by 5'RACE using constant-segment primers produced TCR alpha and TCR beta cDNA libraries that carried sample barcodes and UMIs. MiXCR was run by TCRdb on the 5' RACE reads, yielding one entry per CDR3 protein. The table includes 400,000 to 450,000 distinct CDR3 sequences, 15% to 20% detected once. Germline CDR1 is MGHRA and CDR2 is YSYEKL. The CDR3 has 15 amino acids. V lost 0 bases, J lost 2 bases, and 10 bases lay in between. This clonotype was seen only a few times. What it recognizes is unknown. The chain links TRBV4-1 to TRBJ1-2; D uncertain. This TCR was recovered from a man aged 18 to 30 who had mild COVID-19 (a few samples of this study predate the infection). Cell type and time point are not known. The source material was PBMCs or a T cell subset sorted from them (not recorded which). The CDR3 bases are TGCGCCAGCAGCCAAGATCATCCCGGGAACTATGGCTACACCTTC. It codes for CASSQDHPGNYGYTF.